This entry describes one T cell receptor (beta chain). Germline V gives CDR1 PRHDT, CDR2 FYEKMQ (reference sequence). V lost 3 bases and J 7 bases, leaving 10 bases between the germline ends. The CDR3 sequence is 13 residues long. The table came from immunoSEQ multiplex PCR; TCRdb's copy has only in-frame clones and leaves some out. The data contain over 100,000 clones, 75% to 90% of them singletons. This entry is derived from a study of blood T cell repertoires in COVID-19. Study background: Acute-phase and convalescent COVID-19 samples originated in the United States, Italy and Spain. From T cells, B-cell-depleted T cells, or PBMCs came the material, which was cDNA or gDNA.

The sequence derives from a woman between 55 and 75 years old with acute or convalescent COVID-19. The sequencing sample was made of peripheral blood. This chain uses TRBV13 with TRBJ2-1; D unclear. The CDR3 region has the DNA TGTGCCAGCAGCTTTCCCGTCCGGAATGAGCAGTTCTTC. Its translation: CASSFPVRNEQFF. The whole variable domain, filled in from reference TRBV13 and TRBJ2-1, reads AAGVIQSPRHLIKEKRETATLKCYPIPRHDTVYWYQQGPGQDPQFLISFYEKMQSDKGSIPDRFSAQQFSDYHSELNMSSLELGDSALYFCASSFPVRNEQFFGPGTRLTVL.